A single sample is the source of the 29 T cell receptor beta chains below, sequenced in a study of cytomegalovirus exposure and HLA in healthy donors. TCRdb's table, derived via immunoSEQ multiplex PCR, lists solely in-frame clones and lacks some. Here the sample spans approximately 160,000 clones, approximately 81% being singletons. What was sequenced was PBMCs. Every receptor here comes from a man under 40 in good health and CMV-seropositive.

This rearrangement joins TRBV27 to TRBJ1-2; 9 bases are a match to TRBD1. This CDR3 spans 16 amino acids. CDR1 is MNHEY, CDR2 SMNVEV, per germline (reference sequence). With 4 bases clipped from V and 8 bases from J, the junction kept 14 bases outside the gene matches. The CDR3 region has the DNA TGTGCCAGCAGTTCCCTCGCCCACAGGGGGCAGGGAGGCTACACCTTC. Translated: CASSSLAHRGQGGYTF.

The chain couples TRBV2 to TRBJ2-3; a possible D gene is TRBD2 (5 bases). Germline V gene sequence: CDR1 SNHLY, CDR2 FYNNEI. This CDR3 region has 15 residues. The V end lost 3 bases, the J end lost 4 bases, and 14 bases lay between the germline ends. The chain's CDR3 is CASSESLAYADTQYF. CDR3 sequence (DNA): TGTGCCAGCAGTGAGAGTCTAGCCTACGCAGATACGCAGTATTTT.

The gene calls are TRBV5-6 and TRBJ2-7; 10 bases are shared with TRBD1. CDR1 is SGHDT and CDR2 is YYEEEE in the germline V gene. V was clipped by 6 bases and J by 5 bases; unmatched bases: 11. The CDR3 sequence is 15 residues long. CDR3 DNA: TGTGCCAGCACCTCGACAGGGGGCGCGGGTGACGAGCAGTACTTC. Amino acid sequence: CASTSTGGAGDEQYF.

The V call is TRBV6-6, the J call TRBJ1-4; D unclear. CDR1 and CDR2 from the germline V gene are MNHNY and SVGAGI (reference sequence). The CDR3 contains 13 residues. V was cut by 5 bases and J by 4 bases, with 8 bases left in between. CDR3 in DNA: TGTGCCAGCAGTCACGGACTTAATGAAAAACTGTTTTTT. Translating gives CASSHGLNEKLFF.

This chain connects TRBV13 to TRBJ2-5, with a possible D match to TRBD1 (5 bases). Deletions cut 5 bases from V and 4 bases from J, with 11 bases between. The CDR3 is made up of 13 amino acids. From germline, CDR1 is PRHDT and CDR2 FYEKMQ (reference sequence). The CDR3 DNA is TGTGCCAGCAGCCCGCCAGGGCGAGAGACCCAGTACTTC. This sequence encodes CASSPPGRETQYF.

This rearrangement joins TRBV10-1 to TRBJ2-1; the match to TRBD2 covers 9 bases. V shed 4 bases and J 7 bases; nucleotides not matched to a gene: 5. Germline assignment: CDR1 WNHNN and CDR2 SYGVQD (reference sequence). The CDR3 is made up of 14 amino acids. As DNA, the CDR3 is TGCGCCAGCAGTGCCATAGCGGGAGTGAATGAGCAGTTCTTC. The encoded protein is CASSAIAGVNEQFF.

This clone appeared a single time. DNA of the CDR3: TGTGCCAGCAGCCCTCGGGGCTCCTACAATGAGCAGTTCTTC. Protein sequence: CASSPRGSYNEQFF. The chain uses TRBV7-3 and TRBJ2-1; D might be TRBD2 (5 bases). CDR1 and CDR2 (germline): SGHTA, FQGTGA. The ends were cut back, 5 bases at V and 0 bases at J, with 8 bases in the middle. This CDR3 is built from 14 residues.

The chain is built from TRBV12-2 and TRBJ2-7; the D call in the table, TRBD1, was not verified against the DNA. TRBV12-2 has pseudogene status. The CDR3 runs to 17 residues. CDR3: CASRLARTGESSYEQYF. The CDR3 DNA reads TGTGCAAGTCGCTTAGCACGGACAGGGGAAAGCTCCTACGAGCAGTACTTC.

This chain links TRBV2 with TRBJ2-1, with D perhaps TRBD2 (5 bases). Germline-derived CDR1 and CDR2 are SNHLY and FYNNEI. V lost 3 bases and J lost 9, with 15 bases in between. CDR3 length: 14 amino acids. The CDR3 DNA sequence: TGTGCCAGCAGTGATCGGACTTTCGATTCTGAGCAGTTCTTC. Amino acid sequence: CASSDRTFDSEQFF.

CDR3 residues: CASSFGGSTDTQYF. The CDR3 nucleotides read TGTGCCAGCAGCTTCGGCGGATCCACAGATACGCAGTATTTT. J is TRBJ2-3 and V is TRBV7-2; D is ambiguous. Trimming removed 3 bases at V and 2 bases at J, with 9 bases between. Germline CDR1 is SGHTA and CDR2 is FQGNSA. The CDR3 has 14 amino acids.

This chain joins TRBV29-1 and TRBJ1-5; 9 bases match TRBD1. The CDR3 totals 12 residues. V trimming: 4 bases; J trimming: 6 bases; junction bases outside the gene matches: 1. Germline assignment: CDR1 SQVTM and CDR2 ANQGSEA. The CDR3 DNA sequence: TGCAGCGTTGGACAGGGGGGTCAGCCCCAGCATTTT. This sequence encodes CSVGQGGQPQHF.

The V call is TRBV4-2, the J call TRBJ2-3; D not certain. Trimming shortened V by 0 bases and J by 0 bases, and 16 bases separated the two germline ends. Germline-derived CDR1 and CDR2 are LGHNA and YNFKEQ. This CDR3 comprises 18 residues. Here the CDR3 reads CASSQDSTQKPSTDTQYF. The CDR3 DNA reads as TGTGCCAGCAGCCAAGATTCGACTCAAAAGCCTAGCACAGATACGCAGTATTTT.

CDR3 loop: CASSFLDRLNTGELFF. CDR3 DNA: TGTGCCAGCAGTTTCCTGGACAGACTGAACACCGGGGAGCTGTTTTTT. The genes are TRBV28 and TRBJ2-2, with D possibly TRBD1 on 6 matching bases. CDR3 size: 16 residues. CDR1 is MDHEN, CDR2 SYDVKM, per germline. The V end lost 3 bases, the J end lost 1 base, and 12 bases lay between the germline ends.

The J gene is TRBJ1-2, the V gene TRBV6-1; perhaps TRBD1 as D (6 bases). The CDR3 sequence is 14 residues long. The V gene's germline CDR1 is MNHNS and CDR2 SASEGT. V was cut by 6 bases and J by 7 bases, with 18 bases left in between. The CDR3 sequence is CASSPRTDMGGYTF. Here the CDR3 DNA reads TGTGCCAGCAGCCCCAGGACAGATATGGGTGGCTACACCTTC.

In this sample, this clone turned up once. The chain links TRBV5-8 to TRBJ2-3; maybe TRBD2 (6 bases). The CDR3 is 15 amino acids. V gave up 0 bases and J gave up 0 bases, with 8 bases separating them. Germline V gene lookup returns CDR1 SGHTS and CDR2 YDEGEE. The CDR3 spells CASSLAGTSTDTQYF. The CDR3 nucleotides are TGTGCCAGCAGCTTGGCGGGGACTAGCACAGATACGCAGTATTTT.

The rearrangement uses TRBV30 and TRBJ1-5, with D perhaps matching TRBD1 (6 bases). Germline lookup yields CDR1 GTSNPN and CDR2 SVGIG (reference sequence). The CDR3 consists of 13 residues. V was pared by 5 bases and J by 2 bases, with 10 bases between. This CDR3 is CAWARQGNQPQHF. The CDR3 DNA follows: TGTGCCTGGGCCCGACAGGGCAATCAGCCCCAGCATTTT.

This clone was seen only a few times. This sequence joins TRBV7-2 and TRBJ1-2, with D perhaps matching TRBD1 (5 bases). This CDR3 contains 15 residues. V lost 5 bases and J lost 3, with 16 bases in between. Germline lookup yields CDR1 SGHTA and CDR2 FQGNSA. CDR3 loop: CASSPWQGGDYGYTF. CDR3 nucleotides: TGTGCCAGCAGCCCCTGGCAGGGTGGGGACTATGGCTACACCTTC. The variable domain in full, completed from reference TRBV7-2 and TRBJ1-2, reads GAGVSQSPSNKVTEKGKDVELRCDPISGHTALYWYRQSLGQGLEFLIYFQGNSAPDKSGLPSDRFSAERTGGSVSTLTIQRTQQEDSAVYLCASSPWQGGDYGYTFGSGTRLTVV.

CDR3 residues: CASSLLAGGTGELFF. CDR3 in DNA: TGTGCCAGCAGTTTATTAGCGGGAGGGACCGGGGAGCTGTTTTTT. V is TRBV27 and J is TRBJ2-2, with 11 positions matching TRBD2. This CDR3 has 15 residues. Germline CDR1 and CDR2: MNHEY and SMNVEV (reference sequence). With 1 base clipped from V and 5 bases from J, the junction kept 0 bases outside the gene matches.

CDR3 DNA sequence: TGCGCCAGCAGCTCGGGACAGGGGGGCTACGAGCAGTACTTC. Translation: CASSSGQGGYEQYF. The genes are TRBV5-1 and TRBJ2-7, with 11 bases identical to TRBD1. Germline-derived CDR1 and CDR2 are SGHRS and YFSETQ. The CDR3 is made up of 14 amino acids. The trim removed 3 bases at V and 3 bases at J, leaving 2 bases unmatched.

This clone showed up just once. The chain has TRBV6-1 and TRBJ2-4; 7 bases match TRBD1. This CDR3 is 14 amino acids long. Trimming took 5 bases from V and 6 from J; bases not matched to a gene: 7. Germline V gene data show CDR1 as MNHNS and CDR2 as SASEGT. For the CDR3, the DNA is TGTGCCAGCAGTACCCAGGGGGTGTTAAACATTCAGTACTTC. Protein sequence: CASSTQGVLNIQYF.

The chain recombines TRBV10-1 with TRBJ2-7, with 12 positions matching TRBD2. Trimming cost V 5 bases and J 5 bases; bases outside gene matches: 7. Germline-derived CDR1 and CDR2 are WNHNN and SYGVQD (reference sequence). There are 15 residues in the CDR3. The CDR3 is CASSSLAGGPNEQYF. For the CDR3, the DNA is TGCGCCAGCAGTTCTCTAGCGGGAGGGCCCAACGAGCAGTACTTC.

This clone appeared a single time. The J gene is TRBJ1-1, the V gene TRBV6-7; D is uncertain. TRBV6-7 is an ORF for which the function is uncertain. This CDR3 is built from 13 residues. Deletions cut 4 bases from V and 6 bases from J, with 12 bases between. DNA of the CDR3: TGTGCCAGCAGTTGGACGCTGAGGGCTGAAGCTTTCTTT. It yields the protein CASSWTLRAEAFF.

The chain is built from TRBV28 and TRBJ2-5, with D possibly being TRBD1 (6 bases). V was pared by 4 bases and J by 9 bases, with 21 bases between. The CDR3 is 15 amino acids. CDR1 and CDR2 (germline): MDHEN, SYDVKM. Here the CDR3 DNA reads TGTGCCAGCAGTTCCTTTGGGACACTCGTTGGGGCCCAGTACTTC. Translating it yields CASSSFGTLVGAQYF.

CDR3 region: CASSPGQGRTEAFF. The CDR3 DNA is TGTGCCAGTAGTCCTGGACAGGGAAGAACTGAAGCTTTCTTT. The gene calls are TRBV19 and TRBJ1-1, with 8 bases that match TRBD1. Germline CDR1 is LNHDA and CDR2 is SQIVND (reference sequence). CDR3 length: 14 amino acids. J lost 5 bases, V lost 5 bases, and 7 bases had no gene match. The full variable domain, with the rest looked up from reference TRBV19 and TRBJ1-1, is DGGITQSPKYLFRKEGQNVTLSCEQNLNHDAMYWYRQDPGQGLRLIYYSQIVNDFQKGDIAEGYSVSREKKESFPLTVTSAQKNPTAFYLCASSPGQGRTEAFFGQGTRLTVV.

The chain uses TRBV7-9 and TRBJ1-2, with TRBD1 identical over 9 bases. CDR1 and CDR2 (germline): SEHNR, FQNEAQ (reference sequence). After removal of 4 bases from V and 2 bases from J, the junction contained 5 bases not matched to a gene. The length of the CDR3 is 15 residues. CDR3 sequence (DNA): TGTGCCAGCAGCTCCGTTGGACAGGGGAACTATGGCTACACCTTC. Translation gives CASSSVGQGNYGYTF.

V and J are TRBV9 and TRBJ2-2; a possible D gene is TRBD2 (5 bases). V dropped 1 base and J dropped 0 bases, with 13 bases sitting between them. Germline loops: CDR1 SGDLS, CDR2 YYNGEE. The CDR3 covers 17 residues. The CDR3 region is CASSVSPRTSNTGELFF. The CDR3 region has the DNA TGTGCCAGCAGCGTAAGCCCTAGGACTTCGAACACCGGGGAGCTGTTTTTT.

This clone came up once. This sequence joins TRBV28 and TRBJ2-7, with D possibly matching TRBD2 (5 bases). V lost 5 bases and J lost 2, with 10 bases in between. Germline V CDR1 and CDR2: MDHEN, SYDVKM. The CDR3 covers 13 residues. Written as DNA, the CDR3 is TGTGCCAGCAGTAGTCACGGGACCTACGAGCAGTACTTC. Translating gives CASSSHGTYEQYF.

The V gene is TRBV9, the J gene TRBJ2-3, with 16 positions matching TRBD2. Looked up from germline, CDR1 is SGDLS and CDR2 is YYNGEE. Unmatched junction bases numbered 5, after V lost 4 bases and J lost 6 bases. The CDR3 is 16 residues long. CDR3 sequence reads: CASSSGLAGGPDTQYF. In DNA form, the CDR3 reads TGTGCCAGCAGCTCGGGACTAGCGGGGGGGCCGGATACGCAGTATTTT.

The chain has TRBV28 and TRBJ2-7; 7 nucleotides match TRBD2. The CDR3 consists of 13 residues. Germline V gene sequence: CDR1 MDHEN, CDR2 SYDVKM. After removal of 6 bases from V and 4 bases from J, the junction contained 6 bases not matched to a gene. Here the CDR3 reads CASRGGDPYEQYF. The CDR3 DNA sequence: TGTGCCAGCAGGGGGGGGGATCCATACGAGCAGTACTTC. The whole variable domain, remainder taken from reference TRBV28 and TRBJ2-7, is DVKVTQSSRYLVKRTGEKVFLECVQDMDHENMFWYRQDPGLGLRLIYFSYDVKMKEKGDIPEGYSVSREKKERFSLILESASTNQTSMYLCASRGGDPYEQYFGPGTRLTVT.